These 2 T cell receptor beta chains came from one sample sequenced in a study of OX40 agonist ivuxolimab in advanced cancers. Here immunoSEQ multiplex PCR was the method, and the copy in TCRdb shows in-frame clones only, minus some. The table records about 62,000 clones, 80% to 95% of them present only once. Material: CD4+ or CD8+ T cells sorted from blood, obtained in a trial of the OX40 agonist ivuxolimab. The receptors come from an adult with an advanced solid tumor such as melanoma, head and neck, liver or kidney cancer.

This clone was recorded once. The limits of the CDR3 on the DNA are not certain, so only TCRdb's listed CDR3 is given. The V call is TRBV10-1, the J call TRBJ2-7; the DNA was not used to check the table's D call, TRBD2. A total of 12 residues make up the CDR3, ends included. The V gene's germline CDR1 is WNHNN and CDR2 SYGVQD (reference sequence). The CDR3: CASSSSGAEQYF.

The V and J genes are TRBV18 and TRBJ2-3; a weak D match, TRBD2 (5 bases). Trimming took off 4 bases at V and 6 bases at J, with 11 bases between the two ends. This CDR3 is 13 amino acids long. Germline loops: CDR1 KGHSH, CDR2 LQKENI. The CDR3 protein is CASSLKVADTQYF. The CDR3 DNA follows: TGTGCCAGCTCACTAAAGGTAGCGGATACGCAGTATTTT.